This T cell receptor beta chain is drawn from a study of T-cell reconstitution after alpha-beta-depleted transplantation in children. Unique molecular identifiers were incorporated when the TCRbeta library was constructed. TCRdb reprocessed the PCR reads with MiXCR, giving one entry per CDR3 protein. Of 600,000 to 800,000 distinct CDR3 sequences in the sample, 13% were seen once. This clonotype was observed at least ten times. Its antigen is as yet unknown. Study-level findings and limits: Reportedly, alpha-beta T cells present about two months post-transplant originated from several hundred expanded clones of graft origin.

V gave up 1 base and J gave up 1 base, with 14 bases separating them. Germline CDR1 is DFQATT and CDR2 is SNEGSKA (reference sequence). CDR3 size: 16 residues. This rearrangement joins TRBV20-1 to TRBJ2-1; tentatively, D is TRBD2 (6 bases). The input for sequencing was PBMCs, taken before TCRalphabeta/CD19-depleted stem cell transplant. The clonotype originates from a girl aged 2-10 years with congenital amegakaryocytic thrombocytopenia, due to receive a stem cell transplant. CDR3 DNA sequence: TGCAGTGCTAGAGGCCCCCGGGAGAGGTCCTACAATGAGCAGTTCTTC. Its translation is CSARGPRERSYNEQFF.